The sequence of this T cell receptor (beta chain) was determined in a study of T cells in Graves' hyperthyroidism and ophthalmopathy. Overall study: Staff took peripheral blood when the initial diagnosis was made, before any treatment began.

This clonotype occurred a few times. RNA transcripts were the template for amplifying TCR beta CDR3 regions. When the TCR CDR3 underwent first-round RT-PCR, the HTBI primer set was used. From the multiplex PCR reads, TCRdb called clonotypes with MiXCR, one entry per CDR3 protein. The repertoire holds under 350,000 distinct CDR3 sequences, with approximately 18% as singletons. Germline-derived CDR1 and CDR2 are SGHKS and YYEKEE (reference sequence). The V and J ends lost 4 bases and 7 bases respectively, with 12 bases between them. This CDR3 spans 14 amino acids. The authors deemed Graves' hyperthyroidism stable absent ophthalmopathy progression within 18 months.

The sequence was collected from a woman in her forties or fifties with Graves' hyperthyroidism. This sequence joins TRBV5-5 and TRBJ1-6, with D possibly being TRBD1 (6 bases). Input material: blood. CDR3 protein: CASSPGHGNSPLHF. CDR3 nucleotides: TGTGCCAGCAGCCCGGGACACGGGAATTCACCCCTCCACTTT.